A single sample gave rise to the 14 T cell receptor beta chains below, sequenced in a study of blood T cells in healthy people across ages. Primed by a sample-barcoded 5' primer and a J-beta primer mix, a second PCR proceeded for 7 to 11 cycles. TCRdb re-called the 5' RACE reads with MiXCR, one entry per CDR3 protein. Of around 1,600,000 distinct CDR3 sequences in the sample, 35% to 45% were seen once. Sequenced sample: blood. Receptors originate from a woman under 30 in good health.

V gene TRBV27 combines with J gene TRBJ2-5; 8 bases agree with TRBD1. The V gene end was trimmed by 1 base and the J gene end by 11 bases; junction bases not matched to a gene: 12. The CDR3 has 15 amino acids. Germline V CDR1 and CDR2: MNHEY, SMNVEV (reference sequence). The CDR3 spells CASSLFGQGVVGQYF. In nucleotides, the CDR3 is TGTGCCAGCAGTTTATTCGGACAGGGAGTGGTTGGGCAGTACTTC.

V is TRBV20-1 and J is TRBJ2-1; 13 bases are a match to TRBD2. From germline, CDR1 is DFQATT and CDR2 SNEGSKA (reference sequence). The CDR3 is 14 amino acids. After removal of 5 bases from V and 10 bases from J, the junction contained 8 bases not matched to a gene. CDR3 sequence (DNA): TGCAGTGCTCCGACTAGCGGGAGGAAGTACGAGCAGTTCTTC. It encodes CSAPTSGRKYEQFF.

The rearrangement uses TRBV7-2 and TRBJ2-3; no definite D call. The germline CDR1 and CDR2 sequences are SGHTA and FQGNSA. With 5 bases removed from V and 0 bases from J, the gap between germline ends came to 9 bases. The CDR3 runs 14 residues. CDR3 DNA sequence: TGTGCCAGCAGCGGTCAGACTAGCACAGATACGCAGTATTTT. Residues: CASSGQTSTDTQYF.

This clonotype was counted only a few times. This sequence joins TRBV10-3 and TRBJ1-2; D ambiguous. V was trimmed by 3 bases and J by 10 bases, leaving 15 bases between them. The CDR3 loop spans 13 amino acids. Germline CDR1 reads ENHRY; CDR2 reads SYGVKD. The CDR3 DNA reads TGTGCCATCAGTGAATCGTCGTTCAATCCCTACACCTTC. Its protein is CAISESSFNPYTF.

In its sample, this clonotype was seen a few times. The V gene is TRBV21-1, the J gene TRBJ1-5; the table's D call, TRBD1, was not checked against the DNA. TRBV21-1 corresponds to a pseudogene. This CDR3 comprises 16 residues. The CDR3 protein is CASSKALGAYPQPQHF. The CDR3 DNA is TGTGCCAGCAGCAAAGCGCTTGGGGCTTACCCACAGCCCCAGCATTTT.

This clonotype came up a few times. The chain employs TRBV7-9 and TRBJ1-1; a possible D gene is TRBD1 (6 bases). Germline V gene sequence: CDR1 SEHNR, CDR2 FQNEAQ (reference sequence). CDR3 length equals 13 residues. Trimming cost V 5 bases and J 0 bases, with 7 bases left between them. CDR3 DNA sequence: TGTGCCAGCAGCGACAGGTTGAACACTGAAGCTTTCTTT. Its translation is CASSDRLNTEAFF.

A few counts support this clonotype. The chain recombines TRBV7-2 with TRBJ2-3, with D hard to call. Germline CDR1 SGHTA, CDR2 FQGNSA. CDR3 length: 13 residues. V lost 1 base and J lost 4, with 6 bases in between. The CDR3 region is CASSLVRPDTQYF. The CDR3 DNA follows: TGTGCCAGCAGCTTAGTCCGTCCAGATACGCAGTATTTT.

V gene TRBV12-3 or TRBV12-4 combines with J gene TRBJ1-1; D uncertain. The CDR3 sequence is 11 residues long. V shed 6 bases and J shed 6 bases, with 8 bases lying between them. CDR3 sequence: CASSDRSEAFF. CDR3 nucleotide sequence: TGTGCCAGCAGCGACCGGTCTGAAGCTTTCTTT.

This rearrangement joins TRBV4-3 to TRBJ1-3, with 8 nucleotides matching TRBD1. Looked up from germline, CDR1 is LGHNA and CDR2 is YSLEER. After removal of 0 bases from V and 0 bases from J, the junction contained 1 base not matched to a gene. This CDR3 contains 16 residues. The CDR3 region has the DNA TGCGCCAGCAGCCAAGATGACAGGGGCTCTGGAAACACCATATATTTT. It codes for CASSQDDRGSGNTIYF.

This clonotype was recorded many times. The V gene is TRBV7-2, the J gene TRBJ2-6; D ambiguous. This CDR3 is 15 amino acids long. CDR1 SGHTA and CDR2 FQGNSA come from the germline V gene. Trimming shortened V by 2 bases and J by 4 bases, and 9 bases separated the two germline ends. CDR3 protein: CASSLSAVGANVLTF. CDR3 nucleotides: TGTGCCAGCAGCTTATCTGCAGTCGGGGCCAACGTCCTGACTTTC.

This chain joins TRBV3-1 and TRBJ2-5; 10 nucleotides agree with TRBD2. V shed 5 bases and J 11 bases; nucleotides not matched to a gene: 17. The germline V gene encodes CDR1 LGHDT and CDR2 YNNKEL (reference sequence). CDR3 length: 16 amino acids. The CDR3 DNA reads TGTGCCAGCAGCTACACAGCGGGAGGGCCTTCAAATGAGCAGTACTTC. Protein sequence: CASSYTAGGPSNEQYF.

This clonotype was recorded once. CDR3 in amino acids: CSARRLAGNTGELFF. In nucleotides, the CDR3 is TGCAGTGCTAGGCGGTTAGCGGGAAACACCGGGGAGCTGTTTTTT. The J gene is TRBJ2-2, the V gene TRBV20-1; 8 positions match TRBD2. The trim removed 3 bases at V and 2 bases at J, leaving 5 bases unmatched. The germline V gene has CDR1 DFQATT and CDR2 SNEGSKA (reference sequence). CDR3 length: 15 residues.

The chain employs TRBV6-6 and TRBJ2-3, with 8 positions matching TRBD1. CDR1 is MNHNY, CDR2 SVGAGI, per germline (reference sequence). The CDR3 totals 14 residues. V shed 5 bases, J shed 1 base, and the junction held 2 bases outside the gene matches. CDR3 coding DNA: TGTGCCAGCAGTGGACAGGGACGCACAGATACGCAGTATTTT. Protein sequence: CASSGQGRTDTQYF.

This clonotype appeared a single time. The chain carries TRBV5-1 and TRBJ1-1; D may be TRBD1 (5 bases). The CDR3 sequence is 16 residues long. The germline gives CDR1 SGHRS, CDR2 YFSETQ. V was cut by 2 bases and J by 0 bases, with 14 bases left in between. The DNA for the CDR3 is TGCGCCAGCAGCTTACCTTGGGACGGACTGAACACTGAAGCTTTCTTT. Translation gives CASSLPWDGLNTEAFF.